Each of the 26 T cell receptor beta chains below was sequenced from the same sample in a study of T cell clusters in autoimmune cytopenias. TRB rearrangements were amplified by touch-down multiplex PCR with mixed TRB-A/B primers. Reprocessing the multiplex PCR reads, TCRdb reports a single entry for every CDR3 protein and omits DNA. The sample table sets out roughly 7,000 distinct CDR3 sequences. TRB amplification used 250 ng of peripheral blood genomic DNA. A further study also used this sample, focusing on T cell repertoires in aging, cancer and after chemotherapy.

Material for sequencing was peripheral blood. The receptors were sampled from a human donor in good health.

The chain employs TRBV5-4 and TRBJ2-1; the TRBD2 assignment by TCRdb is unverifiable without DNA. The CDR3 contains 15 residues. Germline V gives CDR1 SGHNT, CDR2 YYREEE (reference sequence). Here the CDR3 reads CASSPGLVYRSEQFF.

The J gene is TRBJ2-7, the V gene TRBV27; the D call of TRBD2 rests on TCRdb alone, since no DNA is present to check it. The CDR3 is made up of 15 amino acids. Looked up from germline, CDR1 is MNHEY and CDR2 is SMNVEV (reference sequence). The chain's CDR3 is CASSPARTNPYEQYF.

The chain carries TRBV6-6 and TRBJ1-2. Germline V gives CDR1 MNHNY, CDR2 SVGAGI (reference sequence). The CDR3 contains 16 residues. The CDR3 loop is CASSRPVVGRDYGYTF.

J is TRBJ2-1 and V is TRBV12-3 or TRBV12-4; the TCRdb D gene call, TRBD1, has no DNA to confirm it. The CDR3 spans 14 residues. The CDR3 protein is CASSPGQGLEEQFF.

By frequency, this clonotype is medium-sized. The chain combines TRBV6-2 or TRBV6-3 with TRBJ2-5; with no DNA, the TCRdb D assignment of TRBD1 cannot be verified. The V gene's germline CDR1 is MNHEY and CDR2 SVGEGT. The CDR3 loop spans 14 amino acids. The CDR3 loop reads CASSDWDSQETQYF.

The V gene is TRBV20-1, the J gene TRBJ1-2. Germline loops: CDR1 DFQATT, CDR2 SNEGSKA (reference sequence). This CDR3 comprises 11 residues. The CDR3 loop is CSVTKGLGYTF.

The chain links TRBV6-5 to TRBJ2-3; the D call from TCRdb, TRBD1, cannot be confirmed without DNA. This CDR3 has 16 residues. The germline V gene encodes CDR1 MNHEY and CDR2 SVGAGI. The CDR3 sequence: CASSPWFGGGTDTQYF.

V is TRBV20-1 and J is TRBJ1-5. This CDR3 comprises 14 residues. Germline-derived CDR1 and CDR2 are DFQATT and SNEGSKA (reference sequence). The CDR3: CSATTTYSNQPQHF.

This clonotype is labeled medium-sized based on frequency. The chain has TRBV13 and TRBJ2-5; TCRdb calls TRBD1, which cannot be checked without DNA. The germline V gene has CDR1 PRHDT and CDR2 FYEKMQ (reference sequence). The CDR3 contains 15 residues. The CDR3 reads CASSSGQGVGETQYF. Based on the CDR3 plus reference TRBV13 and TRBJ2-5, the full variable domain is AAGVIQSPRHLIKEKRETATLKCYPIPRHDTVYWYQQGPGQDPQFLISFYEKMQSDKGSIPDRFSAQQFSDYHSELNMSSLELGDSALYFCASSSGQGVGETQYFGPGTRLLVL.

The CDR3 is CAWSTTSGGFQETQYF. V is TRBV30 and J is TRBJ2-5; the TCRdb D gene call, TRBD2, has no DNA to confirm it. The CDR3 has 16 residues. CDR1 and CDR2 (germline): GTSNPN, SVGIG (reference sequence).

V is TRBV4-3 and J is TRBJ2-6; the D call from TCRdb, TRBD1, cannot be confirmed without DNA. There are 16 residues in the CDR3. Germline V CDR1 and CDR2: LGHNA, YSLEER. CDR3 in amino acids: CASSQDRGAGANVLTF.

This clonotype is classed as medium-sized by frequency. The V and J genes are TRBV5-6 and TRBJ2-6. The CDR3 loop spans 13 amino acids. CDR1 and CDR2 from the germline V gene are SGHDT and YYEEEE. The CDR3 loop reads CASSGPGANVLTF. Combining the CDR3 with reference TRBV5-6 and TRBJ2-6 gives the whole variable domain DAGVTQSPTHLIKTRGQQVTLRCSPKSGHDTVSWYQQALGQGPQFIFQYYEEEERQRGNFPDRFSGHQFPNYSSELNVNALLLGDSALYLCASSGPGANVLTFGAGSRLTVL.

V usage is TRBV10-3 and J usage is TRBJ2-3; the TCRdb D gene call, TRBD1, has no DNA to confirm it. Germline values: CDR1 ENHRY, CDR2 SYGVKD. The CDR3 extends over 13 amino acids. The chain's CDR3 is CAIRQDSTDMEYF.

The chain employs TRBV4-3 and TRBJ2-5; with no DNA, the TCRdb D assignment of TRBD2 cannot be verified. This CDR3 has 17 amino acids. Germline V gene sequence: CDR1 LGHNA, CDR2 YSLEER. The CDR3 here is CASSQDGPAGGSETQYF.

Considering frequency, this clonotype is medium-sized (0.01 to 0.1%). The chain employs TRBV27 and TRBJ1-1; TCRdb's D call of TRBD1 is untestable without DNA. Germline V gives CDR1 MNHEY, CDR2 SMNVEV (reference sequence). The CDR3 loop spans 15 amino acids. CDR3 protein: CASSYGGRIGTEAFF.

The chain is built from TRBV24-1 and TRBJ1-5; TCRdb's assignment of TRBD1 cannot be checked, as there is no DNA. CDR3 length: 16 residues. The germline V gene encodes CDR1 KGHDR and CDR2 SFDVKD. This CDR3 reads CATSDPTGSSNQPQHF.

The chain links TRBV6-5 to TRBJ2-6; the D call of TRBD2 rests on TCRdb alone, since no DNA is present to check it. CDR1 and CDR2 from the germline V gene are MNHEY and SVGAGI. There are 19 residues in the CDR3. The chain's CDR3 is CASSGQLAGGISGANVLTF.

The chain carries TRBV10-3 and TRBJ2-1; TCRdb outputs TRBD1, but without DNA this stays unchecked. This CDR3 is 14 amino acids long. Germline V gives CDR1 ENHRY, CDR2 SYGVKD. The CDR3 sequence is CAISGTSSYNEQFF.

The chain joins TRBV20-1 to TRBJ1-2; TCRdb's assignment of TRBD1 cannot be checked, as there is no DNA. This CDR3 contains 11 residues. CDR1 DFQATT and CDR2 SNEGSKA come from the germline V gene (reference sequence). CDR3 sequence reads: CSASPVRGYTF.

The chain combines TRBV6-6 with TRBJ1-1. CDR1 is MNHNY and CDR2 is SVGAGI in the germline V gene (reference sequence). This CDR3 is 13 amino acids long. The CDR3 sequence: CASGQGLNTEAFF.

Measured by frequency, this clonotype is medium-sized. This chain joins TRBV6-1 and TRBJ2-7; the TRBD2 assignment by TCRdb is unverifiable without DNA. Germline assignment: CDR1 MNHNS and CDR2 SASEGT. The CDR3 loop spans 13 amino acids. The CDR3 here is CASSDGLAGGEYF.

By frequency, this clonotype registers medium-sized. The rearrangement uses TRBV30 and TRBJ1-5; the TRBD1 assignment by TCRdb is unverifiable without DNA. The CDR3 covers 13 residues. The germline gives CDR1 GTSNPN, CDR2 SVGIG (reference sequence). CDR3 in amino acids: CAWSLGQNQPQHF.

This chain joins TRBV18 and TRBJ2-2. CDR1 KGHSH and CDR2 LQKENI come from the germline V gene. The CDR3 consists of 17 residues. CDR3 amino acids: CASSPPGRTANTGELFF.

This clonotype registers medium-sized by frequency. The V and J genes are TRBV29-1 and TRBJ1-1; no DNA is available, so the TRBD1 call from TCRdb remains unchecked. Germline V lookup: CDR1 SQVTM, CDR2 ANQGSEA. CDR3 size: 12 residues. CDR3 amino acids: CSVVGGSTEAFF. Full variable domain (outside the CDR3, taken from reference TRBV29-1 and TRBJ1-1): SAVISQKPSRDICQRGTSLTIQCQVDSQVTMMFWYRQQPGQSLTLIATANQGSEATYESGFVIDKFPISRPNLTFSTLTVSNMSPEDSSIYLCSVVGGSTEAFFGQGTRLTVV.

J is TRBJ2-1 and V is TRBV12-3 or TRBV12-4. CDR3 length equals 16 residues. CDR3 sequence: CASSFASASSYNEQFF.

This clonotype ranks as medium-sized in terms of frequency. V usage is TRBV19 and J usage is TRBJ2-7; TCRdb reports TRBD2, a call that lacks DNA to check it against. The CDR3 is 11 residues long. Germline V CDR1 and CDR2: LNHDA, SQIVND (reference sequence). The CDR3: CARGLLYEQYF. The full variable domain, in which reference TRBV19 and TRBJ2-7 provide the parts outside the CDR3, is DGGITQSPKYLFRKEGQNVTLSCEQNLNHDAMYWYRQDPGQGLRLIYYSQIVNDFQKGDIAEGYSVSREKKESFPLTVTSAQKNPTAFYLCARGLLYEQYFGPGTRLTVT.